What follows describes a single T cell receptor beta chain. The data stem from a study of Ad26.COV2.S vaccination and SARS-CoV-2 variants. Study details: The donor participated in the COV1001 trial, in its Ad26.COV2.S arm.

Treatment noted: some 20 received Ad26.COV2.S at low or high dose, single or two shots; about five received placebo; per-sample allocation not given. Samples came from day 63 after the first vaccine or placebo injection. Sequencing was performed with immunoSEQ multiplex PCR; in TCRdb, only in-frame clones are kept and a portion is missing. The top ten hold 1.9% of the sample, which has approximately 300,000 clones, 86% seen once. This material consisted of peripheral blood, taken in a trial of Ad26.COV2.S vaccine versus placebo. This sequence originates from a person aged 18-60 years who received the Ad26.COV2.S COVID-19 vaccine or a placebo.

The CDR3 nucleotides are TGCGCCAGCAGCCGACAGGCCGATAATTCACCCCTCCACTTT. Its translation: CASSRQADNSPLHF. The chain recombines TRBV4-3 with TRBJ1-6, with D perhaps matching TRBD1 (6 bases). V lost 4 bases and J lost 5, with 9 bases in between. The CDR3 spans 14 residues. The germline CDR1 and CDR2 sequences are LGHNA and YSLEER.